This T cell receptor beta chain was documented in a study of T cell responses to AZD1222 COVID-19 vaccine. Study outcomes and limitations: Clonal diversity may have been underestimated in mostly white British donors. Dominant CD4 TCR responses targeted spike regions 160-218 and 743-854.

CDR3 length equals 11 residues. J lost 15 bases, V lost 6 bases, and 8 bases had no gene match. Germline CDR1 SEHNR, CDR2 FQNEAQ (reference sequence). Assay: immunoSEQ multiplex PCR; the TCRdb copy retains only in-frame clones and omits some. The table has approximately 170,000 clones, 94% seen once; the top ten hold under 6%. Notes on this clone: What it recognizes is unknown.

The origin of this receptor is an adult who received the AZD1222 COVID-19 vaccine. The sequences come from peripheral blood, collected 28 days after the second AZD1222 dose. The rearrangement uses TRBV7-9 and TRBJ2-1, with 7 bases that match TRBD2. CDR3 bases: TGTGCCAGCAGTCCAGGACTAGGGGTGTTCTTC. It specifies CASSPGLGVFF.